This TCR beta chain was identified in a study of cytomegalovirus exposure and HLA in healthy donors. The PCR ran on 60 Vbeta and 13 Jbeta primers. Assay: immunoSEQ multiplex PCR; the TCRdb copy retains only in-frame clones and omits some. The sample has over 70,000 clones, around 80% seen once. V lost 8 bases and J lost 0, with 16 bases in between. The CDR3 covers 16 residues. The germline gives CDR1 MNHEY, CDR2 SMNVEV (reference sequence). Overall study findings and caveats: By HLA locus, TCR association rates varied in a later analysis, with DRB1 showing the most and HLA-C the fewest.

Turning to this clone: Its antigen is not known.

The sample comprised PBMCs. The chain combines TRBV27 with TRBJ2-2; perhaps TRBD2 as D (6 bases). This clonotype was sampled from a male donor in good health and CMV-seropositive. In DNA form, the CDR3 reads TGTGCCAGCGGGGTCGGGAGAGTCGCGAACACCGGGGAGCTGTTTTTT. The encoded protein is CASGVGRVANTGELFF.